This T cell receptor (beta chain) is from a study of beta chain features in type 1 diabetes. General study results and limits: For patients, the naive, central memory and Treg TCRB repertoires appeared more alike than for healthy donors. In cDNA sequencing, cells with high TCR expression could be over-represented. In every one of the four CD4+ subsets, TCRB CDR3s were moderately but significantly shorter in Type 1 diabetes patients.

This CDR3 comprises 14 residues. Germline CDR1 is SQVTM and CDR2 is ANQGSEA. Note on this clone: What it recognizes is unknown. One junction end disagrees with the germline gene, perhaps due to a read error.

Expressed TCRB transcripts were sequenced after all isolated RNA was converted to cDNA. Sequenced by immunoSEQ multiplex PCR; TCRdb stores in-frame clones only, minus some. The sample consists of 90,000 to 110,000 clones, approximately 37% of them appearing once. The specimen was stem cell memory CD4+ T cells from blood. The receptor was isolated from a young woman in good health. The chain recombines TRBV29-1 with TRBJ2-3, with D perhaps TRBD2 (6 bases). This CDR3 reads CNVERSRRADTQYF. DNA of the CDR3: TGCAACGTTGAACGATCCAGGAGGGCAGATACGCAGTATTTT.